This T cell receptor (beta chain) was profiled in a study of shared clonotypes between healthy human individuals. The germline V gene encodes CDR1 SGHVS and CDR2 FQNEAQ. The CDR3 extends over 14 amino acids. Unmatched junction bases numbered 8, after V lost 4 bases and J lost 8 bases. Assay: immunoSEQ multiplex PCR; the TCRdb copy retains only in-frame clones and omits some. Of around 750,000 clones listed, roughly 70% are singletons. Donors, without exception, were Caucasian adults residing in Nashville, Tennessee. The origin of this receptor is a woman between 25 and 40 years old in good health. The V call is TRBV7-8, the J call TRBJ1-2; 9 nucleotides line up with TRBD1. The sample consisted of memory CD4+ T cells sorted from blood. Subset described: CD45RA-negative fraction. The CDR3 protein is CASSSRTGEWGYTF. In DNA, the CDR3 is TGTGCCAGCAGCTCGAGGACAGGGGAATGGGGCTACACCTTC.